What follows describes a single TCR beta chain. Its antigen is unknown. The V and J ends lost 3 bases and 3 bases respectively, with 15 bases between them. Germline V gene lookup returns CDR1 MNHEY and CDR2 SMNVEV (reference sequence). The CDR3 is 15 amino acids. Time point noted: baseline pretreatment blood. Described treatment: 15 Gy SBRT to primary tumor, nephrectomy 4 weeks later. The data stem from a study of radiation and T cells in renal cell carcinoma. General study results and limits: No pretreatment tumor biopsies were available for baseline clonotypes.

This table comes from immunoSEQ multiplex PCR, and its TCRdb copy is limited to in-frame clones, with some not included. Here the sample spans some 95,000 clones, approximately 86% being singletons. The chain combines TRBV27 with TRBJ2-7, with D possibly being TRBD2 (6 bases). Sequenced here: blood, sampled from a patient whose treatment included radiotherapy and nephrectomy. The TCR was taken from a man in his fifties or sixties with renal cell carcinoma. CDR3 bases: TGTGCCAGCAGTTTTGTCCGGGGGAAAATCTACGAGCAGTACTTC. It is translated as CASSFVRGKIYEQYF.